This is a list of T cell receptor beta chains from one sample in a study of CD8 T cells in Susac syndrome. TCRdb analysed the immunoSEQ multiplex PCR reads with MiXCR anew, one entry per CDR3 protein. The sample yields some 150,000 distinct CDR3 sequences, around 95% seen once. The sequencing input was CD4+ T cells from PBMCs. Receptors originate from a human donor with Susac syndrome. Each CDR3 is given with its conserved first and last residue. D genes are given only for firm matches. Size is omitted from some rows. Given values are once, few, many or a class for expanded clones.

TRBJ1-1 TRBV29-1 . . CSGAHGQNTEAFF TGCAGCGGGGCCCATGGACAGAACACTGAAGCTTTCTTT
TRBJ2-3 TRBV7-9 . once CASSSTYRTDTQYF TGTGCCAGCAGCTCCACATACCGCACAGATACGCAGTATTTT
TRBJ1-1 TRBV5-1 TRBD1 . CASSARGSLNTEAFF TGCGCCAGCAGCGCCAGGGGGTCCTTGAACACTGAAGCTTTCTTT
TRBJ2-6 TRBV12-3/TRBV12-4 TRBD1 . CASSKQGAPSGANVLTF TGTGCCAGCAGCAAACAGGGGGCCCCTTCTGGGGCCAACGTCCTGACTTTC
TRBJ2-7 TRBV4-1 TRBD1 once CASSRPGQGAEEQYF TGCGCCAGCAGCCGCCCGGGACAGGGGGCTGAAGAGCAGTACTTC
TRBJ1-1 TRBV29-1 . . CSVAQTLGATEAFF TGCAGCGTTGCCCAGACCCTGGGGGCCACTGAAGCTTTCTTT
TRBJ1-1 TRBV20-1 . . CSATSGDPKLNTEAFF TGCAGTGCTACGAGTGGGGACCCAAAATTGAACACTGAAGCTTTCTTT
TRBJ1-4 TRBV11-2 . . CASSFSYEKLFF TGTGCCAGCAGCTTTTCATACGAAAAACTGTTTTTT
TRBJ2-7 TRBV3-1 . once CASSQDSATSEQYF TGTGCCAGCAGCCAAGACTCAGCCACCAGCGAGCAGTACTTC
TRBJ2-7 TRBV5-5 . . CASSAAVEYEQYF TGTGCCAGCAGCGCAGCGGTCGAATACGAGCAGTACTTC
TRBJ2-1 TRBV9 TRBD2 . CASSVLAGYEQFF TGTGCCAGCAGCGTTCTAGCGGGCTATGAGCAGTTCTTC
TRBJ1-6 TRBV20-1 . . CSARDSSGASNSPLHF TGCAGTGCTAGAGATTCGTCGGGGGCTTCTAATTCACCCCTCCACTTT
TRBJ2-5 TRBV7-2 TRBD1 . CASSRPRGLETQYF TGTGCCAGCAGCCGGCCCAGGGGGCTGGAGACCCAGTACTTC
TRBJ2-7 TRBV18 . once CASSPRAGLTYEQYF TGTGCCAGCTCACCACGGGCAGGGTTAACATACGAGCAGTACTTC
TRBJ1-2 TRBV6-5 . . CASSYSGNANYGYTF TGTGCCAGCAGTTACTCAGGGAATGCTAACTATGGCTACACCTTC
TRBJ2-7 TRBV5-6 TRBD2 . CASSLPGGSYEQYF TGTGCCAGCAGCTTGCCGGGGGGCTCCTACGAGCAGTACTTC
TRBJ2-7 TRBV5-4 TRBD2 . CASRLAGGRNEQYF TGTGCCAGCAGGCTAGCGGGAGGGAGGAACGAGCAGTACTTC
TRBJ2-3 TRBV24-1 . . CATSDGTDTQYF TGTGCCACCAGTGATGGCACAGATACGCAGTATTTT
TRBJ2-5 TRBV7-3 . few CASSLTVQETQYF TGTGCCAGCAGCTTGACAGTCCAAGAGACCCAGTACTTC
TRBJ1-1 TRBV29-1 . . CSVDQSGHEAFF TGCAGCGTTGATCAGTCAGGACATGAAGCTTTCTTT
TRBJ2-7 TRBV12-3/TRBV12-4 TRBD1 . CASRFIQGANEQYF TGTGCCAGCAGATTCATACAGGGGGCGAACGAGCAGTACTTC
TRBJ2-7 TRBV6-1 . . CASSANRVEQYF TGTGCCAGCTCCGCCAATCGGGTCGAGCAGTACTTC
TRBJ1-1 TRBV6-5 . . CASSSREKTEAFF TGTGCCAGCAGTTCCAGGGAGAAGACTGAAGCTTTCTTT
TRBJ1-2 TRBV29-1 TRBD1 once CSVEDRGQGGFGYTF TGCAGCGTTGAAGATCGTGGACAGGGAGGGTTTGGCTACACCTTC
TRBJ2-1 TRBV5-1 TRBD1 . CASSFVGQVNEQFF TGCGCCAGCAGCTTTGTGGGACAGGTCAATGAGCAGTTCTTC
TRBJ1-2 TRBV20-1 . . CSASRDLYYGYTF TGCAGTGCTAGCAGGGACCTTTACTATGGCTACACCTTC
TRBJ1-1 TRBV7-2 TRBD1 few CASSSRDRYTEAFF TGTGCCAGCAGCAGTCGGGACAGATACACTGAAGCTTTCTTT
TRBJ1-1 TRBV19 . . CASSWDKNTEAFF TGTGCCAGTAGCTGGGACAAGAACACTGAAGCTTTCTTT
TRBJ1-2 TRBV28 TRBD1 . CASLPPGRGPSWGYTF TGTGCCAGCCTGCCCCCAGGCAGGGGGCCCTCGTGGGGCTACACCTTC
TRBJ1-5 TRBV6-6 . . CASSHERWDNQPQHF TGTGCCAGCAGTCACGAAAGGTGGGACAATCAGCCCCAGCATTTT
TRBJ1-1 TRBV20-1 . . CSAKTANTEAFF TGCAGTGCTAAGACAGCGAACACTGAAGCTTTCTTT
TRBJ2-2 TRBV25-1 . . CASSESLQWGELFF TGTGCCAGCAGTGAATCCCTACAGTGGGGGGAGCTGTTTTTT
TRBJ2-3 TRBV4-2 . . CASSQVRTDTDTQYF TGTGCCAGCAGCCAAGTGCGGACAGACACAGATACGCAGTATTTT
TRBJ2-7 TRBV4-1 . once CASSQERRTALSEQYF TGCGCCAGCAGCCAAGAGCGTAGGACAGCCCTCTCCGAGCAGTACTTC
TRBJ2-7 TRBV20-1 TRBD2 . CSAQLGGSSYEQYF TGCAGTGCTCAACTCGGGGGGAGCTCCTACGAGCAGTACTTC
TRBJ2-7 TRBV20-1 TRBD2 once CSASGGLAYEQYF TGCAGTGCTAGTGGCGGACTAGCCTACGAGCAGTACTTC
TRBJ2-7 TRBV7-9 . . CASSPSKGMGYEQYF TGTGCCAGCAGCCCCTCCAAGGGGATGGGCTACGAGCAGTACTTC
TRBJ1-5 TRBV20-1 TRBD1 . CSASPGQSNQPQHF TGCAGTGCTTCTCCGGGACAGAGCAATCAGCCCCAGCATTTT
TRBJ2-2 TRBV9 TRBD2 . CASSSRAGGRVGGELFF TGTGCCAGCAGCTCCCGAGCCGGCGGGAGGGTTGGCGGGGAGCTGTTTTTT
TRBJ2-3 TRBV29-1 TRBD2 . CSVATSGSPDTQYF TGCAGCGTTGCAACTAGCGGGTCTCCAGATACGCAGTATTTT
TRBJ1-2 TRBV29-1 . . CSVFGPGAYGYTF TGCAGCGTTTTCGGCCCTGGGGCCTATGGCTACACCTTC
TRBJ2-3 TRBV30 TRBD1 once CASRDRVGGDTQYF TGTGCCTCACGCGACAGGGTCGGTGGAGATACGCAGTATTTT
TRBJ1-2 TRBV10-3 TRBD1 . CAISEQYTGTGGGYTF TGTGCCATCAGTGAACAGTATACCGGGACAGGGGGTGGCTACACCTTC
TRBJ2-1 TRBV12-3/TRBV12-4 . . CASSKRGQFF TGTGCCAGCAGCAAACGAGGGCAGTTCTTC
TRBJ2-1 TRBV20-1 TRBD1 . CSARGDRVYNEQFF TGCAGTGCTAGAGGGGACAGGGTCTACAATGAGCAGTTCTTC
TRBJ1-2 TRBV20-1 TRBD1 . CSARPGGASGYTF TGCAGTGCTAGACCAGGGGGCGCAAGCGGCTACACCTTC
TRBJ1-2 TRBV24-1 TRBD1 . CAPSTGTGSGGYTF TGTGCCCCCTCGACCGGGACAGGCAGTGGGGGCTACACCTTC
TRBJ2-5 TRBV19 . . CASSARGRGFQETQYF TGTGCCAGTAGCGCGAGGGGCAGGGGATTCCAAGAGACCCAGTACTTC
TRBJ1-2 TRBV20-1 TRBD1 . CSAKDRAVGYTF TGCAGTGCTAAAGACAGGGCGGTCGGCTACACCTTC
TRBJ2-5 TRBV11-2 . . CASSLLQAGKETQYF TGTGCCAGCAGCCTACTTCAGGCGGGGAAAGAGACCCAGTACTTC
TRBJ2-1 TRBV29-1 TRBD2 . CSYPRPAGTYNEQFF TGCAGCTATCCAAGACCAGCGGGGACCTACAATGAGCAGTTCTTC
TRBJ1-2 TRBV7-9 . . CASSADQGGYTF TGTGCCAGCAGCGCAGATCAAGGCGGCTACACCTTC
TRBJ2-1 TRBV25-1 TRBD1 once CASSSDRGALSYNEQFF TGTGCCAGCAGTTCGGACAGGGGCGCTCTTTCCTACAATGAGCAGTTCTTC
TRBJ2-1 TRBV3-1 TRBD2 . CASSLGTIEEFF TGTGCCAGCAGCCTCGGGACTATCGAGGAGTTCTTC
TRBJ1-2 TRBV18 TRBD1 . CASSPSVDRVRGYTF TGTGCCAGCTCACCGTCTGTGGACAGGGTGCGAGGCTACACCTTC
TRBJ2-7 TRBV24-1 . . CATSEPGGYEQYF TGTGCCACCAGTGAGCCAGGGGGGTACGAGCAGTACTTC
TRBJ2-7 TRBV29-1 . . CSVRRGKLEQYF TGCAGCGTCCGAAGAGGGAAGCTCGAGCAGTACTTC
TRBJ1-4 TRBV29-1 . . CSVADNPNEKLFF TGCAGCGTAGCCGATAATCCTAATGAAAAACTGTTTTTT
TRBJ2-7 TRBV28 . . CASSGPGAYEQYF TGTGCCAGCAGTGGGCCGGGGGCCTACGAGCAGTACTTC
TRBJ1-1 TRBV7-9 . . CASSGGGLNTEAFF TGTGCCAGCAGCGGGGGGGGGCTGAACACTGAAGCTTTCTTT